This T cell receptor beta chain originates from a study of blood T cell repertoires in COVID-19. Study information: Whether acute or convalescent, the COVID-19 samples came from the United States, Italy and Spain. Sample material is recorded as cDNA or gDNA derived from T cells, B-cell-depleted T cells, or PBMCs.

Trimming took 3 bases from V and 1 from J; bases not matched to a gene: 2. CDR1 is KGHSH, CDR2 LQKENI, per germline. This CDR3 comprises 15 residues. How the authors handled the data: Researchers report that nucleated cell counts were estimated from reference gene primer amplification. The protocol was immunoSEQ multiplex PCR, while the TCRdb copy is restricted to in-frame clones and leaves out a portion. V and J calls and clone size are copied from that table; D and trimming were computed from the DNA. The repertoire holds 140,000 to 150,000 clones, 75% to 85% seen once, with 9.5% to 13% in the top ten.

The J gene is TRBJ2-7, the V gene TRBV18; 11 bases align to TRBD2. Specimen: peripheral blood. This clonotype was sampled from a man aged 55 to 70 with active or convalescent COVID-19. The CDR3 region is CASSPTSGRSYEQYF. CDR3 nucleotides: TGTGCCAGCTCACCTACTAGCGGGAGATCCTACGAGCAGTACTTC.